This entry is about one T cell receptor (beta chain). Its antigen is currently unknown. This sample is part of a study of OX40 agonist ivuxolimab in advanced cancers. The CDR3 runs to 15 residues. V was pared by 3 bases and J by 8 bases, with 17 bases between. Per the germline V gene, CDR1 is SGDLS and CDR2 is YYNGEE. Profiled with immunoSEQ multiplex PCR; TCRdb holds only in-frame clones, not every one. This sample has fewer than 80,000 clones, with around 86% found just once. General study findings and limits: Some patients without response likewise showed low normalized clonal expansion.

The specimen was CD4+ or CD8+ T cells sorted from blood, collected in a trial of the OX40 agonist ivuxolimab. The clonotype was recovered from an adult with an advanced solid tumor such as melanoma, head and neck, liver or kidney cancer. This chain joins TRBV9 and TRBJ1-4; unclear D gene. CDR3 DNA sequence: TGTGCCAGCAGCGCTACTTCAAGGACTGGGGAAAAACTGTTTTTT. This translates into CASSATSRTGEKLFF.